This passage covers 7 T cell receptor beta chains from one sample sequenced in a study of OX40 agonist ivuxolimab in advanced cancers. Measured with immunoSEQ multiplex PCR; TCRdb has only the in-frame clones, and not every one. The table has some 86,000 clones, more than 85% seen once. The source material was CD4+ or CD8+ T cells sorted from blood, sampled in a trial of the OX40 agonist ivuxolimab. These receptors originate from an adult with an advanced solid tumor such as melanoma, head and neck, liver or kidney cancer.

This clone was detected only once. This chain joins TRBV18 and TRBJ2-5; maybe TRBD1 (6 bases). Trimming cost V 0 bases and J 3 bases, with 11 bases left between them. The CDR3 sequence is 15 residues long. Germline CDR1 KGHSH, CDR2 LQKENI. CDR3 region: CASSPPGAREETQYF. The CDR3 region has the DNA TGTGCCAGCTCACCACCGGGGGCCAGAGAAGAGACCCAGTACTTC.

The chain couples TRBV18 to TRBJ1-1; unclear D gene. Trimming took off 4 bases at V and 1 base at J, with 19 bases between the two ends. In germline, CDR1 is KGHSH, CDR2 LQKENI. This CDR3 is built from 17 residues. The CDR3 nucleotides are TGTGCCAGCTCACAAAGCCCTGGGAACACCTGGAACACTGAAGCTTTCTTT. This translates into CASSQSPGNTWNTEAFF.

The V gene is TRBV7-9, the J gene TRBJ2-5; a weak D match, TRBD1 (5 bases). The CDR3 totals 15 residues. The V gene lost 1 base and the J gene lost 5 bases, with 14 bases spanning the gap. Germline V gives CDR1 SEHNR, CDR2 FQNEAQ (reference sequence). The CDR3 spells CASSLGQGSTETQYF. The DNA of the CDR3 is TGTGCCAGCAGCTTAGGCCAGGGTTCTACCGAGACCCAGTACTTC.

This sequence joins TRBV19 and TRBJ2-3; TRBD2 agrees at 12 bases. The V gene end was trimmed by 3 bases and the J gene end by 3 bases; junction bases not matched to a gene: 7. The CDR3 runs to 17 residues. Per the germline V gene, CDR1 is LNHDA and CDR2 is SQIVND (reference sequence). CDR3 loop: CASSMIGLAGSTDTQYF. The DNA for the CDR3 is TGTGCCAGTAGTATGATCGGACTAGCGGGATCGACAGATACGCAGTATTTT.

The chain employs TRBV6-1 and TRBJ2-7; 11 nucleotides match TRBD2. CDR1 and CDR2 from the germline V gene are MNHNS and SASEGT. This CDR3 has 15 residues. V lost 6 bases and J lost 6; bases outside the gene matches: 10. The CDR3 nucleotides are TGTGCCAGCAGGAGGGTTCTAGCGGGAGGTTTCGAGCAGTACTTC. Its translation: CASRRVLAGGFEQYF.

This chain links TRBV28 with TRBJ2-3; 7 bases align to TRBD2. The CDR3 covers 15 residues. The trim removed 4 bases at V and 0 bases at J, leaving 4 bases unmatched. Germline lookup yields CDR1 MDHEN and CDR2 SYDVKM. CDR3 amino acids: CASSSSGMSTDTQYF. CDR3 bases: TGTGCCAGCAGTTCGAGCGGGATGAGCACAGATACGCAGTATTTT.

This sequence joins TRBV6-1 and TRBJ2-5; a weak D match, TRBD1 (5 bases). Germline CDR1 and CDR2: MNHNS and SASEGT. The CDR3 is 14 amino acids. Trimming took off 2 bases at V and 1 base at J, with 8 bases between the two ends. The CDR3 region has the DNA TGTGCCAGCAGTGAAAGGGGATTCCAAGAGACCCAGTACTTC. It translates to CASSERGFQETQYF.